Listed here are 20 T cell receptor beta chains from one sample, sequenced in a study of blood T cell repertoires in COVID-19. Here immunoSEQ multiplex PCR was the method, and the copy in TCRdb shows in-frame clones only, minus some. The profile shows approximately 300,000 clones, nearly 90% of them singletons. Specimen: peripheral blood. The origin of the receptors is a woman aged 40 to 50 with COVID-19, enrolled during active disease.

V is TRBV20-1 and J is TRBJ2-7; TRBD1 is a possible D gene (6 bases). This CDR3 comprises 14 residues. The germline V gene has CDR1 DFQATT and CDR2 SNEGSKA (reference sequence). The V end lost 3 bases, the J end lost 0 bases, and 12 bases lay between the germline ends. The CDR3 reads CSASPYRDSYEQYF. As DNA, the CDR3 is TGCAGTGCTAGTCCCTACAGGGACTCCTACGAGCAGTACTTC.

V is TRBV6-2 or TRBV6-3 and J is TRBJ1-5; maybe TRBD1 (5 bases). Germline lookup yields CDR1 MNHEY and CDR2 SVGEGT. The CDR3 has 14 amino acids. V shed 2 bases and J shed 5 bases, with 10 bases lying between them. CDR3 loop: CASSYRGWDQPQHF. CDR3 in DNA: TGTGCCAGCAGTTACAGGGGTTGGGATCAGCCCCAGCATTTT.

The chain has TRBV7-8 and TRBJ2-5, with 8 bases that match TRBD1. Germline CDR1 reads SGHVS; CDR2 reads FQNEAQ. V dropped 5 bases and J dropped 5; count of bases not matched to a gene: 10. There are 15 residues in the CDR3. CDR3 coding DNA: TGTGCCAGCAGCGCCGACAGGGGCAGGGAGGAGACCCAGTACTTC. It codes for CASSADRGREETQYF.

This chain connects TRBV7-2 to TRBJ1-1; D unresolved. Trimming shortened V by 5 bases and J by 8 bases, and 15 bases separated the two germline ends. This CDR3 spans 13 amino acids. Germline lookup yields CDR1 SGHTA and CDR2 FQGNSA. As DNA, the CDR3 is TGTGCCAGCAGCCCCTCCCCCCTTTTCGAAGCTTTCTTT. This translates into CASSPSPLFEAFF.

V usage is TRBV3-1 (or the pseudogene TRBV3-2) and J usage is TRBJ2-3, with 13 positions matching TRBD2. Germline-derived CDR1 and CDR2 are LGHDT and YNNKEL (reference sequence). The CDR3 contains 16 residues. Trimming at V came to 4 bases and at J to 5 bases, leaving 6 bases not matched to a gene. The CDR3: CASSPGLAGLGDTQYF. DNA for the CDR3: TGTGCCAGCAGCCCGGGACTAGCGGGGCTGGGAGATACGCAGTATTTT.

V and J are TRBV28 and TRBJ1-2; tentatively, D is TRBD1 (6 bases). The CDR3 extends over 17 amino acids. V was clipped by 6 bases and J by 8 bases, with 28 bases between them. Germline CDR1 MDHEN, CDR2 SYDVKM. For the CDR3, the DNA is TGTGCCAGCAGGGGGGCCGGGACAAGGGGCATTTCTTTCGGCTACACCTTC. Translation: CASRGAGTRGISFGYTF.

This clone has only one observation. CDR3 residues: CASSQGRGTPRSLHF. Written as DNA, the CDR3 is TGTGCCAGCAGCCAAGGTCGAGGGACACCTCGTTCCCTCCACTTT. The chain carries TRBV14 and TRBJ1-6; D might be TRBD1 (6 bases). CDR1 and CDR2 (germline): SGHDN, FVKESK. The CDR3 has 15 residues. Between the trimmed V and J ends, which lost 1 base and 14 bases, there was a span of 18 bases.

This chain joins TRBV6-6 and TRBJ2-1, with TRBD1 as a possible D gene (6 bases). Trimming shortened V by 0 bases and J by 6 bases, and 12 bases separated the two germline ends. The CDR3 extends over 15 amino acids. Germline V gives CDR1 MNHNY, CDR2 SVGAGI (reference sequence). The CDR3 sequence is CASSYSALGGNEQFF. In DNA, the CDR3 is TGTGCCAGCAGTTACTCTGCGTTAGGGGGCAATGAGCAGTTCTTC.

The rearrangement links TRBV9 to TRBJ1-2; 9 bases map to TRBD1. The CDR3 is made up of 15 amino acids. Trimming cost V 3 bases and J 7 bases; bases outside gene matches: 10. Germline CDR1 and CDR2: SGDLS and YYNGEE. CDR3 bases: TGTGCCAGCAGCGAGAACCCCGGGACAGGGAGTGGCTACACCTTC. Its translation: CASSENPGTGSGYTF.

The gene calls are TRBV28 and TRBJ2-7, with a weak D call TRBD2 (6 bases). Trimming stripped 2 bases from V and 4 bases from J, with 9 bases between. From germline, CDR1 is MDHEN and CDR2 SYDVKM. This CDR3 contains 13 residues. CDR3 in amino acids: CASSLGGRYEQYF. Written as DNA, the CDR3 is TGTGCCAGCAGTTTAGGGGGGAGATACGAGCAGTACTTC.

The chain combines TRBV5-1 with TRBJ2-7, with 7 bases fitting TRBD2. The CDR3 is made up of 14 amino acids. Trimming took 0 bases from V and 3 from J; bases not matched to a gene: 3. Germline V gives CDR1 SGHRS, CDR2 YFSETQ. CDR3 residues: CASSLASGVYEQYF. CDR3 coding DNA: TGCGCCAGCAGCTTGGCCAGCGGGGTCTACGAGCAGTACTTC.

This clone was counted a few times. The rearrangement links TRBV7-3 to TRBJ1-1, with D possibly matching TRBD1 (5 bases). The CDR3 is 13 amino acids. Germline loops: CDR1 SGHTA, CDR2 FQGTGA. The V gene lost 4 bases and the J gene lost 2 bases, with 8 bases spanning the gap. This CDR3 is CASSYDRNTEAFF. The CDR3 DNA reads as TGTGCCAGCAGCTATGACAGAAACACTGAAGCTTTCTTT. Variable domain in full (rest from reference TRBV7-3 and TRBJ1-1): GAGVSQTPSNKVTEKGKYVELRCDPISGHTALYWYRQSLGQGPEFLIYFQGTGAADDSGLPNDRFFAVRPEGSVSTLKIQRTERGDSAVYLCASSYDRNTEAFFGQGTRLTVV.

The V and J genes are TRBV28 and TRBJ2-7, with 10 bases fitting TRBD2. This CDR3 is built from 18 residues. In germline, CDR1 is MDHEN, CDR2 SYDVKM. Trimming took 4 bases from V and 3 from J; bases not matched to a gene: 15. CDR3 region: CASSWSSGRNLRIYEQYF. CDR3 nucleotides: TGTGCCAGCAGTTGGTCTAGCGGGAGAAATCTAAGAATCTACGAGCAGTACTTC.

The rearrangement joins TRBV5-1 to TRBJ2-2, with TRBD2 matching 7 bases. The CDR3 has 16 residues. V lost 3 bases, J lost 7 bases, and 12 bases stayed unmatched. Germline V CDR1 and CDR2: SGHRS, YFSETQ. As DNA, the CDR3 is TGCGCCAGCAGCTATCGGCGGGCGGGAGCGGACGGGGAGCTGTTTTTT. Its protein is CASSYRRAGADGELFF.

The V call is TRBV7-9, the J call TRBJ1-2; D gene uncertain. V lost 3 bases to trimming and J lost 3 bases, with 14 bases between them. The germline CDR1 and CDR2 sequences are SEHNR and FQNEAQ (reference sequence). This CDR3 spans 15 amino acids. CDR3 DNA: TGTGCCAGCAGCTTCGGACGGGGATCCTACTATGGCTACACCTTC. It specifies CASSFGRGSYYGYTF.

The rearrangement uses TRBV19 and TRBJ1-2, with 9 bases aligning to TRBD1. The length of the CDR3 is 17 residues. The germline CDR1 and CDR2 sequences are LNHDA and SQIVND (reference sequence). The J segment lost 0 bases and the V segment lost 6 bases, leaving 11 bases of the junction unmatched. The CDR3 nucleotides read TGTGCCAGTAGAGGCGGGACAGGGTTTTATCCTAACTATGGCTACACCTTC. Translating gives CASRGGTGFYPNYGYTF.

This chain connects TRBV28 to TRBJ2-2, with TRBD2 matching over 11 bases. Germline CDR1 and CDR2: MDHEN and SYDVKM. There are 19 residues in the CDR3. The V gene end was trimmed by 3 bases and the J gene end by 4 bases; junction bases not matched to a gene: 13. CDR3 nucleotide sequence: TGTGCCAGCAGTTTCTTGGGTTTAGCGGGAGGGCCGGGCACCGGGGAGCTGTTTTTT. The encoded protein is CASSFLGLAGGPGTGELFF.

The V call is TRBV18, the J call TRBJ1-6; no clear D gene. This CDR3 spans 14 amino acids. V lost 3 bases and J 9 bases, leaving 12 bases between the germline ends. The germline V gene has CDR1 KGHSH and CDR2 LQKENI. The CDR3 DNA is TGTGCCAGCTCACCGGATCGTAGCGGTTCACCCCTCCACTTT. Protein: CASSPDRSGSPLHF. Looking up the rest from reference TRBV18 and TRBJ1-6 gives the full variable domain: NAGVMQNPRHLVRRRGQEARLRCSPMKGHSHVYWYRQLPEEGLKFMVYLQKENIIDESGMPKERFSAEFPKEGPSILRIQQVVRGDSAAYFCASSPDRSGSPLHFGNGTRLTVT.

The V and J genes are TRBV9 and TRBJ1-1; the match to TRBD1 covers 8 bases. CDR3 length: 15 residues. The V gene's germline CDR1 is SGDLS and CDR2 YYNGEE. V was pared by 0 bases and J by 1 base, with 2 bases of the junction left unmatched. CDR3 coding DNA: TGTGCCAGCAGCGTAGTGGGACAGGCGAACACTGAAGCTTTCTTT. Translated: CASSVVGQANTEAFF.

The CDR3 DNA reads TGTGCCAGCAGTATGACAGGGCTTGGCGAGCAGTACTTC. Translating it yields CASSMTGLGEQYF. The rearrangement links TRBV28 to TRBJ2-7; 7 bases match TRBD1. Germline V CDR1 and CDR2: MDHEN, SYDVKM. CDR3 length equals 13 residues. Losses at the gene ends were 5 bases for V and 6 bases for J; bases not matched to a gene: 7. Using reference TRBV28 and TRBJ2-7 for the parts outside the CDR3, the full variable domain is DVKVTQSSRYLVKRTGEKVFLECVQDMDHENMFWYRQDPGLGLRLIYFSYDVKMKEKGDIPEGYSVSREKKERFSLILESASTNQTSMYLCASSMTGLGEQYFGPGTRLTVT.